The rows below give T cell receptor beta chains drawn from one sample of a study of shared clonotypes between healthy human individuals. Here immunoSEQ multiplex PCR was the method, and the copy in TCRdb shows in-frame clones only, minus some. Altogether about 2,200,000 clones are present, 85% to 95% being singletons, with the ten largest covering about 1.5%. The source material was naive CD8+ T cells from PBMCs. The origin of the receptors is a man aged 18 to 29 in good health. Some clones in this sample may be carry-over from other donors' samples. Both conserved end residues are trimmed from each CDR3.

v_gene,j_gene,CDR3aa
TRBV15,TRBJ2-7,ATSWDRGSYEQY
TRBV9,TRBJ2-3,ASSPEASTDTQY
TRBV29-1,TRBJ2-5,SATGLGQETQY
TRBV7-6,TRBJ2-1,ASSLADRGAYNEQF
TRBV27,TRBJ2-7,ASSPNLGGSEQY
TRBV10-2,TRBJ2-7,ASSESTGVAYEQY
TRBV9,TRBJ2-7,ASSVGRTSYEQY
TRBV11-2,TRBJ1-2,ASSLVGGGSNGYT
TRBV30,TRBJ1-1,AWSVVGTEAF
TRBV7-8,TRBJ2-1,ASSPGTSGSGEQF
TRBV5-4,TRBJ2-3,ASSLGLAITDTQY
TRBV19,TRBJ2-6,ASSIVGGWPGANVLT
TRBV7-3,TRBJ2-7,ASSHTFRAGGPSYEQY
TRBV4-1,TRBJ2-1,ASSQTFGSYNEQF
TRBV19,TRBJ2-1,ASSPNRGSSYNEQF
TRBV27,TRBJ2-7,ASSLARASSYEQY
TRBV7-9,TRBJ2-2,ASRRGTGELF
TRBV9,TRBJ2-7,ASSVDLTGGSYEQY
TRBV6-5,TRBJ2-7,ASSQRSGVSYEQY
TRBV5-4,TRBJ1-1,ASSFDRDHTEAF
TRBV28,TRBJ2-3,ASSQGLAADTQY
TRBV19,TRBJ1-5,ASSPVDGGNQPQH
TRBV5-1,TRBJ2-5,ASSQLMMGTLPQETQY
TRBV13,TRBJ2-5,ASSNRQGSQETQY
TRBV10-1,TRBJ2-7,ASSGTARSSYEQY
TRBV25-1,TRBJ2-7,ASSESQGAGEQY
TRBV9,TRBJ2-1,ASSGHIAGGVDNEQF
TRBV7-9,TRBJ1-1,ASTPGFGLRTEAF
TRBV13,TRBJ2-7,ASSLGPGLLGHEQY
TRBV5-1,TRBJ2-7,ASSSSTLAYEQY
TRBV6-1,TRBJ2-3,ASSETTSGWADTQY
TRBV6-5,TRBJ2-1,ASSLTGGSYNEQF
TRBV5-1,TRBJ2-5,ASSLPGQLEETQY
TRBV6-1,TRBJ1-1,ASSVGPGLANTEAF
TRBV13,TRBJ1-1,ASSEGKVGYTEAF
TRBV27,TRBJ2-1,ASSGLAYNEQF
TRBV9,TRBJ2-1,ASSAPSGEQF
TRBV25-1,TRBJ2-1,ASSLRGLAGGYEQF
TRBV28,TRBJ2-6,ASSPRTGGILSGANVLT
TRBV4-1,TRBJ2-5,ASSQEAGLAGHGETQY
TRBV5-1,TRBJ2-7,ASSPGWEQY
TRBV27,TRBJ1-5,ASSSTDRYNQPQH
TRBV4-1,TRBJ1-1,ASSQGPRRTGRFAEAF
TRBV19,TRBJ1-5,ASSIGGQANQPQH
TRBV7-2,TRBJ2-1,ASSRGTSGSVYNEQF
TRBV7-3,TRBJ2-1,ASSFSGLPNNEQF
TRBV6-5,TRBJ2-1,ASSYGLAGAYNEQF
TRBV9,TRBJ2-2,ASSVYPGDGSTGELF
TRBV11-2,TRBJ1-1,ASSHYAGPEAF
TRBV10-1,TRBJ2-7,ASSESAFRHYEQY
TRBV7-9,TRBJ1-6,ASSPRTGNSPLH
TRBV6-1,TRBJ2-7,ASNNRGHEQY
TRBV7-8,TRBJ2-7,ASSFDRGSTYEQY
TRBV12-5,TRBJ2-1,ASGLVPIAGAYNEQF
TRBV9,TRBJ1-4,ASSVGGTEDEKLF
TRBV30,TRBJ1-5,AWSGDNNQPQH